This entry describes one T cell receptor beta chain. Which antigen it targets is not known. Base-call qualities are not available, and no considerably larger clone is one nucleotide away. This entry is derived from a study of T-cell reconstitution after alpha-beta-depleted transplantation in children (dated by TCRdb to 2016 to 2017). Study-wide context: T-cell immune reconstitution after TCRalphabeta/CD19-depleted allogeneic hematopoietic cell transplantation in children was quantitatively tracked in the study by means of TCR repertoire profiling.

CDR1 and CDR2, looked up from the germline V gene, are SGDLS and YYNGEE. V and J are truncated by 0 bases and 2 bases respectively, leaving an intervening sequence of 9 bases. From its cysteine to its phenylalanine, the CDR3 spans 14 amino acids. Just the 42-base CDR3 DNA is kept, in frame starting at base 1. Libraries came from PCR. The reads were generated on an Illumina HiSeq 2500. TCR library preparation used molecular barcoding, with unique molecular identifiers applied to normalize quantification of the TCRbeta repertoire. The raw public reads went through TCRdb reprocessing: fastp at Q25, MiXCR clone calling, in-frame beta chains kept. Duplicate CDR3 protein sequences are folded into a single record with the most common DNA and genes. The sample includes approximately 510,000 distinct CDR3 sequences, with about 17% observed a single time. The ten biggest clones cover approximately 3% of the sample.

The chain is made from TRBV9 and TRBJ2-7, with a weak D call of TRBD1 (5 bases match). The sample was PBMCs from the stem cell graft donor, taken from the stem cell graft. This clonotype originated in a human donor who donated a stem cell graft to a child with acute lymphoblastic leukemia. This receptor carries the CDR3 CASSVAQVPYEQYF. The DNA sequence is TGTGCCAGCAGCGTAGCACAGGTCCCCTACGAGCAGTACTTC.